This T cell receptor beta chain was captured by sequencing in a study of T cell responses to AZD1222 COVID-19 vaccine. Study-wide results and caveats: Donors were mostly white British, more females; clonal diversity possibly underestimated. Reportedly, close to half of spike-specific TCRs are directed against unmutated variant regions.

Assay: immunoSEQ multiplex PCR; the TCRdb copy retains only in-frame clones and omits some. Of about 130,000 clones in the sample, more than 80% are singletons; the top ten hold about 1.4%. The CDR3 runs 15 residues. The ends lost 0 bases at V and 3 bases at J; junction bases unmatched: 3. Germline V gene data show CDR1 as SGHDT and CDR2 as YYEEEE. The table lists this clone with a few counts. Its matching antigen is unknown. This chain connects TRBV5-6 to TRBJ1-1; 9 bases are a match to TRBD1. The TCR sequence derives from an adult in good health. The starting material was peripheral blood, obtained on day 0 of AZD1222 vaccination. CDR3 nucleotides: TGTGCCAGCAGCTTGGGAGGGACAGGGTACACTGAAGCTTTCTTT. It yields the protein CASSLGGTGYTEAFF.